This TCR beta chain derives from a study of shared clonotypes between healthy human individuals. Across several immunoSEQ plates, the genomic DNA of each subset was split evenly. Measured with immunoSEQ multiplex PCR; TCRdb has only the in-frame clones, and not every one. The table has 490,000 or so clones, roughly four fifths seen once. V dropped 4 bases and J dropped 4; count of bases not matched to a gene: 3. The length of the CDR3 is 15 residues. Germline V gene lookup returns CDR1 SGHTA and CDR2 FQGNSA. Sample: PBMCs. V usage is TRBV7-2 and J usage is TRBJ2-3, with 12 bases lining up with TRBD2. The receptor's source is a middle-aged woman in good health. Some clones in this sample may be carry-over from other donors' samples. This chain's CDR3 is CASSWLAGGSDTQYF. DNA for the CDR3: TGTGCCAGCAGCTGGCTAGCGGGAGGGTCAGATACGCAGTATTTT. Full variable domain (missing parts from reference TRBV7-2 and TRBJ2-3): GAGVSQSPSNKVTEKGKDVELRCDPISGHTALYWYRQSLGQGLEFLIYFQGNSAPDKSGLPSDRFSAERTGGSVSTLTIQRTQQEDSAVYLCASSWLAGGSDTQYFGPGTRLTVL.